Detailed here is one T cell receptor (beta chain). Profiled with immunoSEQ multiplex PCR; TCRdb holds only in-frame clones, not every one. The repertoire holds approximately 390,000 clones, around 87% seen once, with roughly a tenth in the top ten. The sample is drawn from a study of blood T cell repertoires in COVID-19. For recovered donors of Cohort 3, there were two negative PCRs, clearance, or symptom resolution. What was sequenced was PBMCs or T cells enriched from blood (not recorded which). This TCR was sampled from a woman aged 45-65 years who had recovered from COVID-19.

The CDR3 sequence is CASNPIMGAGAEQYF. In DNA, the CDR3 is TGTGCCAGCAACCCTATAATGGGGGCTGGGGCCGAGCAGTACTTC. The chain combines TRBV6-5 with TRBJ2-7, with a tentative D call TRBD1 (6 bases). V was clipped by 7 bases and J by 6 bases, with 22 bases between them. The CDR3 runs 15 residues. The germline V gene encodes CDR1 MNHEY and CDR2 SVGAGI.